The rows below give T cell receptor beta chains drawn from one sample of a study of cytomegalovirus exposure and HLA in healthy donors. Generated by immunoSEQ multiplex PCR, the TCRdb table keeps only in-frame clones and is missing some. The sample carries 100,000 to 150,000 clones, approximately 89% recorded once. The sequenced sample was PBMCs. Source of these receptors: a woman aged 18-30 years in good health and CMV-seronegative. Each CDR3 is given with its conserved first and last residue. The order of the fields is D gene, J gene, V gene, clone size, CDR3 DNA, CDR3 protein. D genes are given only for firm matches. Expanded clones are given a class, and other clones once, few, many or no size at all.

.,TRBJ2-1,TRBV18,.,TGTGCCAGCTCACCCCCGGAGGGTGAGCAGTTCTTC,CASSPPEGEQFF
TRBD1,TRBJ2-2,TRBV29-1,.,TGCAGCGTTGATACAGGGGGGCCCGGGGAGCTGTTTTTT,CSVDTGGPGELFF
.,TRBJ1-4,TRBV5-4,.,TGTGCCAGCAGCCCCGACGGGGGTGTGAAGGAAAAACTGTTTTTT,CASSPDGGVKEKLFF
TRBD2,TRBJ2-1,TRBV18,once,TGTGCCAGCTCGCCACCGGGCGGGGGGGCTAATGAGCAGTTCTTC,CASSPPGGGANEQFF
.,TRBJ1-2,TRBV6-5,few,TGTGCCAGCAGTTACGGAGGGGCTGATGGCTACACCTTC,CASSYGGADGYTF
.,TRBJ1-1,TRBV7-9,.,TGTGCCAGCAGCGAAGCGCTAGGCCGAAACACTGAAGCTTTCTTT,CASSEALGRNTEAFF
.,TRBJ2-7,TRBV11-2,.,TGTGCCAGCACCCTAGGGGGGGCCGAGCAGTACTTC,CASTLGGAEQYF
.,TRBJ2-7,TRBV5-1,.,TGCGCCAGCAGCTTGGCCGGGGTCTCCTACGAGCAGTACTTC,CASSLAGVSYEQYF
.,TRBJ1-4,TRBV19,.,TGTGCCAGTAGTATTGGAGCTGCAACTAATGAAAAACTGTTTTTT,CASSIGAATNEKLFF
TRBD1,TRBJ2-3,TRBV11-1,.,TGTGCCAGCAGCTTATACACCTGGTTACAGGGGAGCACAGATACGCAGTATTTT,CASSLYTWLQGSTDTQYF
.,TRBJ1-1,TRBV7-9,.,TGTGCCAGCAGCTTAGCAGGTGGGGAGGTTGGCACTGAAGCTTTCTTT,CASSLAGGEVGTEAFF